This passage covers 8 T cell receptor beta chains from one sample sequenced in a study of control samples from healthy donors and cancer patients. Measured with immunoSEQ multiplex PCR; TCRdb has only the in-frame clones, and not every one. The sample records around 80,000 clones, more than 70% being singletons. The sample comprised blood. The receptors shown here come from a woman aged 50 to 60 in good health.

This chain connects TRBV19 to TRBJ1-2; D remains ambiguous. V lost 5 bases and J lost 6, with 13 bases in between. Germline CDR1 is LNHDA and CDR2 is SQIVND (reference sequence). The CDR3 has 13 residues. CDR3 sequence (DNA): TGTGCCAGTAGTTTAAGGGAAAATCATGGCTACACCTTC. This codes for CASSLRENHGYTF.

This clone occurred a few times. The V call is TRBV2, the J call TRBJ1-5; no clear D. Looked up from germline, CDR1 is SNHLY and CDR2 is FYNNEI. Deletions cut 6 bases from V and 7 bases from J, with 7 bases between. The CDR3 loop spans 11 amino acids. The CDR3 nucleotides are TGTGCCAGCAGGCTCGGGCAGCCCCAGCATTTT. Protein: CASRLGQPQHF.

This clone was observed once. V and J are TRBV6-1 and TRBJ2-7, with D tentatively TRBD2 (6 bases). The CDR3 is 16 amino acids. V lost 1 base and J 5 bases, leaving 18 bases between the germline ends. Germline values: CDR1 MNHNS, CDR2 SASEGT. CDR3 residues: CASSEVMRRETDEQYF. The CDR3 DNA is TGTGCCAGCAGTGAAGTTATGCGGAGGGAAACTGACGAGCAGTACTTC.

The rearrangement links TRBV30 to TRBJ2-1; D is undetermined. This CDR3 contains 12 residues. The germline V gene encodes CDR1 GTSNPN and CDR2 SVGIG (reference sequence). The V end lost 5 bases, the J end lost 5 bases, and 10 bases lay between the germline ends. This CDR3 is CAWSPRDNEQFF. CDR3 in DNA: TGTGCCTGGTCGCCTCGTGACAATGAGCAGTTCTTC. The full variable domain, completed using reference TRBV30 and TRBJ2-1, is SQTIHQWPATLVQPVGSPLSLECTVEGTSNPNLYWYRQAAGRGLQLLFYSVGIGQISSEVPQNLSASRPQDRQFILSSKKLLLSDSGFYLCAWSPRDNEQFFGPGTRLTVL.

The J gene is TRBJ1-4, the V gene TRBV30; D is undetermined. CDR1 is GTSNPN, CDR2 SVGIG, per germline (reference sequence). This CDR3 is 15 amino acids long. Trimming pared 4 bases from V and 5 bases from J, leaving 17 bases between. CDR3 in amino acids: CAWNSKGLSNEKLFF. CDR3 bases: TGTGCCTGGAATTCAAAAGGACTTAGCAATGAAAAACTGTTTTTT.

Written as DNA, the CDR3 is TGTGCCAGTCGACAGGGGGCTTATGAGCAGTTCTTC. This gives the protein CASRQGAYEQFF. V and J are TRBV6-5 and TRBJ2-1, with TRBD1 matching 10 bases. With 9 bases clipped from V and 8 bases from J, the junction kept 4 bases outside the gene matches. CDR1 is MNHEY and CDR2 is SVGAGI in the germline V gene. CDR3 size: 12 residues.

The chain links TRBV12-3 or TRBV12-4 to TRBJ1-2, with D perhaps matching TRBD1 (5 bases). The CDR3 spans 13 residues. The ends were cut back, 1 base at V and 7 bases at J, with 10 bases in the middle. For the CDR3, the DNA is TGTGCCAGCAGTTTAGTGGACACCTTTGGCTACACCTTC. This sequence encodes CASSLVDTFGYTF.

The chain combines TRBV2 with TRBJ2-7, with D perhaps TRBD1 (5 bases). The germline V gene encodes CDR1 SNHLY and CDR2 FYNNEI. Trimming removed 1 base from V and 3 bases from J, with 13 bases in between. The CDR3 sequence is 15 residues long. The CDR3 region is CASSEGQGYHYEQYF. The CDR3 coding sequence is TGTGCCAGCAGTGAAGGGCAGGGCTACCACTACGAGCAGTACTTC.